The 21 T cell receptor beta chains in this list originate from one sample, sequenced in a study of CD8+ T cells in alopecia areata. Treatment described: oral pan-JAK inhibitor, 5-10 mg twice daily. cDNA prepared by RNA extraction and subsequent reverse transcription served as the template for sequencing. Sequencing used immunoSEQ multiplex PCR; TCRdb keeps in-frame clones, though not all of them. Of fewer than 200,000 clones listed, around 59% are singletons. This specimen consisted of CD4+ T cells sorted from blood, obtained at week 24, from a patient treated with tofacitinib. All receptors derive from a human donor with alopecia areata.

CDR3 in amino acids: CASSQPGGELFF. The CDR3 DNA is TGTGCCAGCAGCCAACCGGGGGGGGAGCTGTTTTTT. The chain is built from TRBV7-8 and TRBJ2-2; tentative D call: TRBD2 (5 bases). The V gene lost 5 bases and the J gene lost 8 bases, with 9 bases spanning the gap. The CDR3 loop spans 12 amino acids. CDR1 and CDR2 from the germline V gene are SGHVS and FQNEAQ. The variable domain in full, completed from reference TRBV7-8 and TRBJ2-2, reads GAGVSQSPRYKVAKRGQDVALRCDPISGHVSLFWYQQALGQGPEFLTYFQNEAQLDKSGLPSDRFFAERPEGSVSTLKIQRTQQEDSAVYLCASSQPGGELFFGEGSRLTVL.

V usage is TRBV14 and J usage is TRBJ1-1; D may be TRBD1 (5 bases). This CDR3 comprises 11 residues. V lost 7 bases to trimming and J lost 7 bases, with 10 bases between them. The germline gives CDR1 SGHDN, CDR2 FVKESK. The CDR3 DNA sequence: TGTGCCAGCATTCAAAGGGGTGAAGCTTTCTTT. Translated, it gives CASIQRGEAFF.

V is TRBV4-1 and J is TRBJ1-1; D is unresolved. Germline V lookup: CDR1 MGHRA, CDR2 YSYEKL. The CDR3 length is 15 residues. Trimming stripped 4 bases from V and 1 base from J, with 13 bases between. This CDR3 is CASSPSPSWNTEAFF. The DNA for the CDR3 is TGCGCCAGCAGCCCATCCCCGTCATGGAACACTGAAGCTTTCTTT.

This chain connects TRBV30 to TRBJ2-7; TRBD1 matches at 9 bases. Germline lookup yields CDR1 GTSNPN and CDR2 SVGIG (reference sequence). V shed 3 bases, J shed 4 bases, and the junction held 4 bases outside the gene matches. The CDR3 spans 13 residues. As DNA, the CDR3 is TGTGCCTGGAGGGACAGGGGACATTACGAGCAGTACTTC. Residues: CAWRDRGHYEQYF.

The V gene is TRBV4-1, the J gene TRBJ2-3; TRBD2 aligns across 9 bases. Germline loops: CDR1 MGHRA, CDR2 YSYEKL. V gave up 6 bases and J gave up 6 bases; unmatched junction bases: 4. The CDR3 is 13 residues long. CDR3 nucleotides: TGCGCCAGCAGGGCTAGCGGGGTGGATACGCAGTATTTT. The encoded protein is CASRASGVDTQYF.

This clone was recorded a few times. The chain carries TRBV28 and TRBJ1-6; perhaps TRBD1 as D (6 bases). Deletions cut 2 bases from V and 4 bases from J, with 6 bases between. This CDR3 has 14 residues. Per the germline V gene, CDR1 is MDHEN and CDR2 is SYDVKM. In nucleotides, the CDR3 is TGTGCCAGCAGTTTACAGGGGTATAATTCACCCCTCCACTTT. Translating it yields CASSLQGYNSPLHF.

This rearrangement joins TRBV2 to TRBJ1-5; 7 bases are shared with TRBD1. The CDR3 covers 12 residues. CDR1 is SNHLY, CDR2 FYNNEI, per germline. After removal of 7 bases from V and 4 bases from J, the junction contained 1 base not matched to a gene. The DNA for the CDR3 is TGTGCCAGCAACAGGGGTAATCAGCCCCAGCATTTT. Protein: CASNRGNQPQHF. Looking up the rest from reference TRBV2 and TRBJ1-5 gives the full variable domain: EPEVTQTPSHQVTQMGQEVILRCVPISNHLYFYWYRQILGQKVEFLVSFYNNEISEKSEIFDDQFSVERPDGSNFTLKIRSTKLEDSAMYFCASNRGNQPQHFGDGTRLSIL.

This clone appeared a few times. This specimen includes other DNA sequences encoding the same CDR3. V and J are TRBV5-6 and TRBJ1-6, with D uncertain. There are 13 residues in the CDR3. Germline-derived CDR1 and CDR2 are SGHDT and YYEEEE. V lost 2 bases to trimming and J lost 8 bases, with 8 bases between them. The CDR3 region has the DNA TGTGCCAGCAGCTTATACCTGGATTCACCCCTCCACTTT. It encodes CASSLYLDSPLHF.

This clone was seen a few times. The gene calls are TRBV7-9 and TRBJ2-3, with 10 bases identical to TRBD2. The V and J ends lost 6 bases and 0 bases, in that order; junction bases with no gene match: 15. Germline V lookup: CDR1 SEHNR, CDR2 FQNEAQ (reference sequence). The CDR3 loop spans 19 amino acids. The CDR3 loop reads CASSKTGGAAGGSTDTQYF. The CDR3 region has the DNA TGTGCCAGCAGTAAGACAGGAGGAGCAGCGGGGGGGAGCACAGATACGCAGTATTTT.

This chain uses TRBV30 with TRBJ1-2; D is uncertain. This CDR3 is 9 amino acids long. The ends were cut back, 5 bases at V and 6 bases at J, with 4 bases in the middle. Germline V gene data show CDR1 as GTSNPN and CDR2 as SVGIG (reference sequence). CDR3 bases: TGTGCCTGGGGAAATGGCTACACCTTC. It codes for CAWGNGYTF.

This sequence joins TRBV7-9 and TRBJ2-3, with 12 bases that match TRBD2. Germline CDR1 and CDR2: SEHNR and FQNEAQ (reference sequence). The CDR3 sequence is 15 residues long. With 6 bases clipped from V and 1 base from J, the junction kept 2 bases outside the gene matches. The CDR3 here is CASRRLAGGTDTQYF. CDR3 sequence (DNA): TGTGCCAGCAGGAGACTAGCGGGGGGCACAGATACGCAGTATTTT.

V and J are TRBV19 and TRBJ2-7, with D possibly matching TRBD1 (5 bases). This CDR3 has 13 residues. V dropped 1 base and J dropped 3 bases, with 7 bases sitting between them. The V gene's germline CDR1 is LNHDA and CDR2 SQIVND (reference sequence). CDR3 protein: CASSIGQNYEQYF. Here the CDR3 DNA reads TGTGCCAGTAGTATAGGACAGAACTACGAGCAGTACTTC.

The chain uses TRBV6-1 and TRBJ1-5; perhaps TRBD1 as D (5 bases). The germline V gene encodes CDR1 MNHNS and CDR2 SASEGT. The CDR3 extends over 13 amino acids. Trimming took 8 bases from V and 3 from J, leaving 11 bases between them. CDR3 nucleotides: TGTGCCAGCCGAGGGGTTTACAATCAGCCCCAGCATTTT. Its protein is CASRGVYNQPQHF.

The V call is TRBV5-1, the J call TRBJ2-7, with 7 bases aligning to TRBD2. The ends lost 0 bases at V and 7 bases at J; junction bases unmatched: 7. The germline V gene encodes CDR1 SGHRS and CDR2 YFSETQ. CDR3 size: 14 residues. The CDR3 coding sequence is TGCGCCAGCAGCTTGGCCGGGGGGTCTCGGGAGCAGTACTTC. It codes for CASSLAGGSREQYF. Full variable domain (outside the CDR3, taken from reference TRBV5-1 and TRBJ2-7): KAGVTQTPRYLIKTRGQQVTLSCSPISGHRSVSWYQQTPGQGLQFLFEYFSETQRNKGNFPGRFSGRQFSNSRSEMNVSTLELGDSALYLCASSLAGGSREQYFGPGTRLTVT.

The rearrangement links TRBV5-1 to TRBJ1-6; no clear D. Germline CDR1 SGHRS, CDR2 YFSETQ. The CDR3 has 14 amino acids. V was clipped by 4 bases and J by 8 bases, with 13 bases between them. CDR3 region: CASSPTVDYSPLHF. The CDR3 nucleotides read TGCGCCAGCAGCCCGACTGTAGATTATTCACCCCTCCACTTT.

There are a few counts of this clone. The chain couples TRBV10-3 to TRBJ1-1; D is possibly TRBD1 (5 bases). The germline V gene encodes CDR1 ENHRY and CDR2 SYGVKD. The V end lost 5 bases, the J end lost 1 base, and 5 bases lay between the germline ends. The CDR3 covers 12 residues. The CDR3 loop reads CAISQGNTEAFF. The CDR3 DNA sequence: TGTGCCATCAGTCAGGGGAACACTGAAGCTTTCTTT.

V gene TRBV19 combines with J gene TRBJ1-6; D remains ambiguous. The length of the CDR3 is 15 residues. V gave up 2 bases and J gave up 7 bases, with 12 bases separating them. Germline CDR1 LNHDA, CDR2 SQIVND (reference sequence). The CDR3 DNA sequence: TGTGCCAGTAGTATACCGACTCTACGAAATTCACCCCTCCACTTT. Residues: CASSIPTLRNSPLHF. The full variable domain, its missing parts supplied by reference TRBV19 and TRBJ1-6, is DGGITQSPKYLFRKEGQNVTLSCEQNLNHDAMYWYRQDPGQGLRLIYYSQIVNDFQKGDIAEGYSVSREKKESFPLTVTSAQKNPTAFYLCASSIPTLRNSPLHFGNGTRLTVT.

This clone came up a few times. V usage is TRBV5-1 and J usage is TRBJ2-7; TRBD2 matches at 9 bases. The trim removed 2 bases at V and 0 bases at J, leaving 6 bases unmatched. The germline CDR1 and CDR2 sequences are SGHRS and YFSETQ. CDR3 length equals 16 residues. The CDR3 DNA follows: TGCGCCAGCAGCTTAGGCCCTAGCGGGGCCTCCTACGAGCAGTACTTC. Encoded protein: CASSLGPSGASYEQYF.

In nucleotides, the CDR3 is TGTGCCAGCAGCCAAGATCAGGGCGGAACACAAGAGACCCAGTACTTC. Its translation: CASSQDQGGTQETQYF. This rearrangement joins TRBV7-8 to TRBJ2-5, with a tentative D call TRBD1 (5 bases). Germline loops: CDR1 SGHVS, CDR2 FQNEAQ. V lost 5 bases and J lost 2, with 18 bases in between. This CDR3 spans 16 amino acids. Supplemented by reference TRBV7-8 and TRBJ2-5, the full variable domain reads GAGVSQSPRYKVAKRGQDVALRCDPISGHVSLFWYQQALGQGPEFLTYFQNEAQLDKSGLPSDRFFAERPEGSVSTLKIQRTQQEDSAVYLCASSQDQGGTQETQYFGPGTRLLVL.

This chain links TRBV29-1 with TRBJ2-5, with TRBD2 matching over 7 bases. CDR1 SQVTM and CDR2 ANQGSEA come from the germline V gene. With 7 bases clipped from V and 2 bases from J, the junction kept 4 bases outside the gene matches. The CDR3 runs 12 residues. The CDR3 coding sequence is TGCAGCGCAGAGCGGGGACAAGAGACCCAGTACTTC. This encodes CSAERGQETQYF.

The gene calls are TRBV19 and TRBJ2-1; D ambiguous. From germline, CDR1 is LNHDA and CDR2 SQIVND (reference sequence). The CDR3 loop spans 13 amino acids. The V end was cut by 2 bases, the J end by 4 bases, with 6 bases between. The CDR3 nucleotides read TGTGCCAGTAGTATACAGAAATACAATGAGCAGTTCTTC. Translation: CASSIQKYNEQFF.